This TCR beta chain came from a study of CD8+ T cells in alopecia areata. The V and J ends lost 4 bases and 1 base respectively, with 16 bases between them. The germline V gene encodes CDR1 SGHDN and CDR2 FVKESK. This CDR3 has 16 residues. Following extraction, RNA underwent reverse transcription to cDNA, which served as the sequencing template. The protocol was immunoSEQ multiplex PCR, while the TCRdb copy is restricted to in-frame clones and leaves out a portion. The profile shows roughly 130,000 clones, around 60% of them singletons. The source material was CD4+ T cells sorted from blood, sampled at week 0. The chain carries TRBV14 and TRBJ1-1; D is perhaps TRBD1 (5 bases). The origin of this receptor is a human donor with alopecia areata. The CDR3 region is CASSLRPGRTNTEAFF. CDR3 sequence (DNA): TGTGCCAGCAGCCTCCGGCCGGGACGGACGAACACTGAAGCTTTCTTT.